A selection of T cell receptor beta chains follows, all from one sample in a study of Ad26.COV2.S vaccination and SARS-CoV-2 variants. This table comes from immunoSEQ multiplex PCR, and its TCRdb copy is limited to in-frame clones, with some not included. The sample includes a few hundred thousand clones, 83% of them seen just once. The sample was peripheral blood, taken in a trial of Ad26.COV2.S vaccine versus placebo. These receptors originate from a person aged 18-60 years who received the Ad26.COV2.S COVID-19 vaccine or a placebo. CDR3s include the opening cysteine and the closing phenylalanine or tryptophan. A D gene is named only where the DNA matches it firmly. Some rows mark clone size as missing; the rest say once, few, many or name a class of expanded clone.

j_call: TRBJ1-5
d_call: NA
v_call: TRBV7-9
clone_size: NA
cdr3_aa: CASSPLGGLQPQHF
cdr3_nt: TGTGCCAGCAGCCCTCTTGGGGGGCTTCAGCCCCAGCATTTT

j_call: TRBJ1-5
d_call: NA
v_call: TRBV2
clone_size: NA
cdr3_aa: CASRADNQPQHF
cdr3_nt: TGTGCCAGCCGGGCCGACAATCAGCCCCAGCATTTT

j_call: TRBJ1-2
d_call: NA
v_call: TRBV7-9
clone_size: NA
cdr3_aa: CASSLPGSGYTF
cdr3_nt: TGTGCCAGCAGCTTACCCGGATCTGGCTACACCTTC

j_call: TRBJ2-3
d_call: TRBD2
v_call: TRBV6-4
clone_size: few
cdr3_aa: CASSDSLAGGPDTQYF
cdr3_nt: TGTGCCAGCAGTGACTCACTAGCGGGAGGGCCAGATACGCAGTATTTT

j_call: TRBJ1-3
d_call: NA
v_call: TRBV7-9
clone_size: NA
cdr3_aa: CASAELGQALFGNTIYF
cdr3_nt: TGTGCCAGCGCCGAATTAGGGCAGGCTTTATTCGGAAACACCATATATTTT

j_call: TRBJ1-1
d_call: NA
v_call: TRBV7-9
clone_size: once
cdr3_aa: CASSFGDGEAFF
cdr3_nt: TGTGCCAGCAGCTTCGGGGACGGTGAAGCTTTCTTT

j_call: TRBJ1-6
d_call: NA
v_call: TRBV7-2
clone_size: NA
cdr3_aa: CASSSPRVLHNSPLHF
cdr3_nt: TGTGCCAGCAGCTCTCCCAGGGTTTTGCATAATTCACCCCTCCACTTT

j_call: TRBJ2-3
d_call: NA
v_call: TRBV19
clone_size: NA
cdr3_aa: CASSVLAEGTDTQYF
cdr3_nt: TGTGCCAGTAGTGTTCTGGCCGAAGGTACAGATACGCAGTATTTT

j_call: TRBJ2-7
d_call: NA
v_call: TRBV2
clone_size: NA
cdr3_aa: CASSAREQYF
cdr3_nt: TGTGCCAGCAGTGCCCGCGAGCAGTACTTC

j_call: TRBJ2-7
d_call: NA
v_call: TRBV4-1
clone_size: few
cdr3_aa: CASSRAQDPRYEQYF
cdr3_nt: TGCGCCAGCAGCCGAGCACAGGACCCTCGATACGAGCAGTACTTC

j_call: TRBJ2-1
d_call: NA
v_call: TRBV9
clone_size: NA
cdr3_aa: CASSPGPSPYNEQFF
cdr3_nt: TGTGCCAGCAGCCCCGGCCCATCCCCCTACAATGAGCAGTTCTTC

j_call: TRBJ1-2
d_call: TRBD1
v_call: TRBV6-5
clone_size: NA
cdr3_aa: CASSSGGANYGYTF
cdr3_nt: TGTGCCAGCAGTTCAGGGGGAGCTAACTATGGCTACACCTTC

j_call: TRBJ2-5
d_call: TRBD1
v_call: TRBV6-1
clone_size: NA
cdr3_aa: CASSETGQETQYF
cdr3_nt: TGTGCCAGCAGTGAGACAGGGCAAGAGACCCAGTACTTC

j_call: TRBJ1-3
d_call: NA
v_call: TRBV11-3
clone_size: NA
cdr3_aa: CASSLGPHSSGNTIYF
cdr3_nt: TGTGCCAGCAGCTTAGGTCCCCACTCCTCTGGAAACACCATATATTTT

j_call: TRBJ2-3
d_call: NA
v_call: TRBV14
clone_size: NA
cdr3_aa: CASSQDSYYGGYTDTQYF
cdr3_nt: TGTGCCAGCAGCCAAGATAGCTATTACGGGGGATACACAGATACGCAGTATTTT

j_call: TRBJ2-1
d_call: NA
v_call: TRBV4-3
clone_size: once
cdr3_aa: CASSQERRDTNEQFF
cdr3_nt: TGCGCCAGCAGCCAAGAGCGCCGGGACACCAATGAGCAGTTCTTC

j_call: TRBJ2-1
d_call: TRBD2
v_call: TRBV7-2
clone_size: NA
cdr3_aa: CASSSSSGGAKNEQFF
cdr3_nt: TGTGCCAGCAGCTCGAGTAGCGGGGGGGCAAAAAATGAGCAGTTCTTC

j_call: TRBJ1-1
d_call: TRBD1
v_call: TRBV5-1
clone_size: NA
cdr3_aa: CASSLTGTGVLNTEAFF
cdr3_nt: TGCGCCAGCAGCTTGACCGGGACAGGGGTCTTGAACACTGAAGCTTTCTTT

j_call: TRBJ1-6
d_call: NA
v_call: TRBV29-1
clone_size: NA
cdr3_aa: CSVEDLPPADSPLHF
cdr3_nt: TGCAGCGTTGAAGATCTGCCCCCTGCAGATTCACCCCTCCACTTT

j_call: TRBJ1-1
d_call: NA
v_call: TRBV3-1/TRBV3-2
clone_size: NA
cdr3_aa: CASSQDKGGTFF
cdr3_nt: TGTGCCAGCAGCCAAGATAAAGGTGGGACTTTCTTT

j_call: TRBJ1-2
d_call: NA
v_call: TRBV11-3
clone_size: NA
cdr3_aa: CASSSKLAGYGYTF
cdr3_nt: TGTGCCAGCAGCTCAAAGCTCGCGGGCTATGGCTACACCTTC

j_call: TRBJ2-7
d_call: TRBD1
v_call: TRBV6-5
clone_size: once
cdr3_aa: CASSIFGQGYEQYF
cdr3_nt: TGTGCCAGCTCCATCTTTGGACAGGGCTACGAGCAGTACTTC

j_call: TRBJ1-2
d_call: TRBD1
v_call: TRBV5-1
clone_size: NA
cdr3_aa: CASNLDRGMGYTF
cdr3_nt: TGCGCCAGCAATCTGGACAGGGGAATGGGGTACACCTTC

j_call: TRBJ2-5
d_call: TRBD2
v_call: TRBV7-2
clone_size: NA
cdr3_aa: CASSFRLARETQYF
cdr3_nt: TGTGCCAGCAGCTTCCGACTAGCGAGGGAGACCCAGTACTTC

j_call: TRBJ1-1
d_call: NA
v_call: TRBV4-2
clone_size: NA
cdr3_aa: CASSPGGAISFF
cdr3_nt: TGTGCCAGCAGCCCAGGTGGGGCCATAAGCTTCTTT

j_call: TRBJ2-7
d_call: NA
v_call: TRBV6-5
clone_size: few
cdr3_aa: CASSYGWGYEQYF
cdr3_nt: TGTGCCAGCAGTTACGGATGGGGCTACGAGCAGTACTTC

j_call: TRBJ1-2
d_call: NA
v_call: TRBV3-1/TRBV3-2
clone_size: NA
cdr3_aa: CASSPRGVLSFYGYTF
cdr3_nt: TGTGCCAGCAGCCCCAGAGGGGTTCTTTCTTTCTATGGCTACACCTTC

j_call: TRBJ2-3
d_call: TRBD2
v_call: TRBV5-1
clone_size: NA
cdr3_aa: CASSLGGSGIADTQYF
cdr3_nt: TGCGCCAGCAGCTTGGGGGGTAGCGGGATCGCAGATACGCAGTATTTT

j_call: TRBJ1-1
d_call: NA
v_call: TRBV29-1
clone_size: few
cdr3_aa: CSAGLPNTEAFF
cdr3_nt: TGCAGCGCGGGACTTCCGAACACTGAAGCTTTCTTT

j_call: TRBJ1-5
d_call: TRBD1
v_call: TRBV2
clone_size: NA
cdr3_aa: CASSERYLRRTGDDQPQHF
cdr3_nt: TGTGCCAGCAGTGAAAGGTATCTCCGTCGGACAGGGGACGATCAGCCCCAGCATTTT

j_call: TRBJ2-1
d_call: NA
v_call: TRBV12-5
clone_size: few
cdr3_aa: CASGRGRAYNEQFF
cdr3_nt: TGTGCTAGTGGTCGGGGCAGGGCCTACAATGAGCAGTTCTTC

j_call: TRBJ2-1
d_call: NA
v_call: TRBV11-2
clone_size: NA
cdr3_aa: CASSLGVNEQFF
cdr3_nt: TGTGCCAGCAGCTTAGGAGTGAATGAGCAGTTCTTC